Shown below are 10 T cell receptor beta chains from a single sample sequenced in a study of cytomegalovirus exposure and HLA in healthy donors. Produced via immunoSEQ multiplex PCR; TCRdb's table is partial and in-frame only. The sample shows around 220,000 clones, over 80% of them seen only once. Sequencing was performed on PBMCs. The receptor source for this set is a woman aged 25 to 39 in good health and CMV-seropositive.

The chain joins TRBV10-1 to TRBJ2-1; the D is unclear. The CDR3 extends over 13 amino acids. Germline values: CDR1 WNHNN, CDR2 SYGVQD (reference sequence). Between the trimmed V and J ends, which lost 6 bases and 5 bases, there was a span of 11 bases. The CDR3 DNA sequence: TGCGCCAGCAGCGGTGACATTCACAATGAGCAGTTCTTC. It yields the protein CASSGDIHNEQFF.

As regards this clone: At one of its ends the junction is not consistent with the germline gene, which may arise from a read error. The CDR3 reads CATSWLGQGGRESSYNEQFF. Here the CDR3 DNA reads TGTGCCACCAGTTGGCTGGGACAGGGGGGTAGGGAAAGCTCCTACAATGAGCAGTTCTTC. This chain joins TRBV28 and TRBJ2-1; TRBD1 agrees at 11 bases. There are 20 residues in the CDR3. From germline, CDR1 is MDHEN and CDR2 SYDVKM. Based on the CDR3 plus reference TRBV28 and TRBJ2-1, the full variable domain is DVKVTQSSRYLVKRTGEKVFLECVQDMDHENMFWYRQDPGLGLRLIYFSYDVKMKEKGDIPEGYSVSREKKERFSLILESASTNQTSMYLCATSWLGQGGRESSYNEQFFGPGTRLTVL.

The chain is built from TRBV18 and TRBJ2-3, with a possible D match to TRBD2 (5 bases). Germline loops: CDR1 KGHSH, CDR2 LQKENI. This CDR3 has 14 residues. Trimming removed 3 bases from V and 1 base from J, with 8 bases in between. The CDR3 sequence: CASSPEEGTDTQYF. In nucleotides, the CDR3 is TGTGCCAGCTCACCGGAGGAGGGCACAGATACGCAGTATTTT.

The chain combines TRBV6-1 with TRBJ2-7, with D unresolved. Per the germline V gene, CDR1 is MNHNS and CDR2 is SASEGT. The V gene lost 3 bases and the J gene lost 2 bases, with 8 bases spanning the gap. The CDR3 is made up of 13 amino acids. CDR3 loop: CASSDWITYEQYF. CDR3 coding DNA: TGTGCCAGCAGTGACTGGATCACCTACGAGCAGTACTTC.

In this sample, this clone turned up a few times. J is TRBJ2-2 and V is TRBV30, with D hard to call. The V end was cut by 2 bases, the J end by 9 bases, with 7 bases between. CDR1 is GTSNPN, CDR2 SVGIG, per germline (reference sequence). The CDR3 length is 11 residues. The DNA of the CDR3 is TGTGCCTGGAGTAGCAACCGGGAGCTGTTTTTT. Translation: CAWSSNRELFF.

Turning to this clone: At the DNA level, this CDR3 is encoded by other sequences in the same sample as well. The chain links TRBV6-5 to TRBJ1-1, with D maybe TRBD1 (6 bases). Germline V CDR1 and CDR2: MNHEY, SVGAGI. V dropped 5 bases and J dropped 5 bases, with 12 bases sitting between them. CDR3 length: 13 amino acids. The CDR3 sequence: CASSPRGRTEAFF. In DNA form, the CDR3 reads TGTGCCAGCAGTCCCAGGGGAAGGACTGAAGCTTTCTTT.

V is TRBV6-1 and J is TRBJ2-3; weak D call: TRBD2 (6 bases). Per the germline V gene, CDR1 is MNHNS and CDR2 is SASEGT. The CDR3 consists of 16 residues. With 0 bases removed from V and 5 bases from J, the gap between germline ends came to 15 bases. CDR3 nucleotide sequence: TGTGCCAGCAGTGAAGCCCCCCCGGGACTCGGAGATACGCAGTATTTT. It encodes CASSEAPPGLGDTQYF.

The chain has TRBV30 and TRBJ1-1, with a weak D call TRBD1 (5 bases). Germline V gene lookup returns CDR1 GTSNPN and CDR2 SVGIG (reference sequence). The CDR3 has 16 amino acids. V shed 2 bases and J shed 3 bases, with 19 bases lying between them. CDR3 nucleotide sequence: TGTGCCTGGAGTTCGCCTGTTTGGGGGACGGACACTGAAGCTTTCTTT. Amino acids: CAWSSPVWGTDTEAFF.

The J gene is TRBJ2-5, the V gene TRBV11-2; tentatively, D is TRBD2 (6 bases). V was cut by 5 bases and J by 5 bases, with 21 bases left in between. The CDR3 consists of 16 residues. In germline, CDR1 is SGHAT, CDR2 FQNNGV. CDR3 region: CASSPFGGAKWETQYF. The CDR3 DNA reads TGTGCCAGCAGCCCTTTTGGAGGGGCCAAATGGGAGACCCAGTACTTC.

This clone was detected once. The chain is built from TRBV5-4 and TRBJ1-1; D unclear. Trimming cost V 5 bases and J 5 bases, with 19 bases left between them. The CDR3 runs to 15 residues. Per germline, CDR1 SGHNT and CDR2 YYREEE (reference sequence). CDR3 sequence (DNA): TGTGCCAGCAGATTAACAGCTCACGTGGAAACTGAAGCTTTCTTT. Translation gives CASRLTAHVETEAFF.